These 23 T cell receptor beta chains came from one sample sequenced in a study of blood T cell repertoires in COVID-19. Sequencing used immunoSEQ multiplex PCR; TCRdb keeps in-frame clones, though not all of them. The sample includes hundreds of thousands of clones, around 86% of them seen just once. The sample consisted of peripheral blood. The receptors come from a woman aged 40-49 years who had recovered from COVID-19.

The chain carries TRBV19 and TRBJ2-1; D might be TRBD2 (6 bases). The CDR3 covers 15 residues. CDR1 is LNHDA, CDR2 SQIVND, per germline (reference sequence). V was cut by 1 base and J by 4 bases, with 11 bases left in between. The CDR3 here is CASSIVPGGYNEQFF. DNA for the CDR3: TGTGCCAGTAGTATAGTTCCTGGGGGGTACAATGAGCAGTTCTTC. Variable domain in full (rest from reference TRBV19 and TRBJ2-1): DGGITQSPKYLFRKEGQNVTLSCEQNLNHDAMYWYRQDPGQGLRLIYYSQIVNDFQKGDIAEGYSVSREKKESFPLTVTSAQKNPTAFYLCASSIVPGGYNEQFFGPGTRLTVL.

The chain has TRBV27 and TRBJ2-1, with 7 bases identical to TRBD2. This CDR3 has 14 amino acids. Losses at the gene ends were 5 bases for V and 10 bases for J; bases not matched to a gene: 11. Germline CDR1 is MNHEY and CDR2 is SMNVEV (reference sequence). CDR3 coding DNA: TGTGCCAGCAGTCAGCGGGGTCCATACAGAGAGCAGTTCTTC. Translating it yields CASSQRGPYREQFF.

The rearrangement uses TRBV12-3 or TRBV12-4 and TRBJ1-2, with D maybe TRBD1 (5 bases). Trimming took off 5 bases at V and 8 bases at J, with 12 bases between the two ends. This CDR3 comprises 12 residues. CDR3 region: CASSIQGIGYTF. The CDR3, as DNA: TGTGCCAGCAGTATTCAGGGTATAGGCTACACCTTC.

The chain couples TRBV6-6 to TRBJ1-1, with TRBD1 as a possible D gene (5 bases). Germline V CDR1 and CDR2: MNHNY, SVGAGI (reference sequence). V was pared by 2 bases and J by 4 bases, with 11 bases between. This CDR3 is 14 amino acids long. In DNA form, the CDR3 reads TGTGCCAGCAGTTACGGGGGGTCGAGCACTGAAGCTTTCTTT. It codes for CASSYGGSSTEAFF.

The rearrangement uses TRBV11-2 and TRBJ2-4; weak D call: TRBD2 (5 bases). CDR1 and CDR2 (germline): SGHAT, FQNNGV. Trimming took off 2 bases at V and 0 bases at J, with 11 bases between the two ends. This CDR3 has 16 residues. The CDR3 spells CASSLKRIVAKNIQYF. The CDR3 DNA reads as TGTGCCAGCAGCTTAAAGCGGATCGTAGCCAAAAACATTCAGTACTTC.

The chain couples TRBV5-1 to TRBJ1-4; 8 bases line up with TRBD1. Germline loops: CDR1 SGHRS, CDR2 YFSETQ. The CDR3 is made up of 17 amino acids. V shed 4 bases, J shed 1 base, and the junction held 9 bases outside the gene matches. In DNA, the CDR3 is TGCGCCAGCAGCGCCGGGGCAGGGGGCGGAACTAATGAAAAACTGTTTTTT. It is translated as CASSAGAGGGTNEKLFF. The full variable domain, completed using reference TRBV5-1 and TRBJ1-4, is KAGVTQTPRYLIKTRGQQVTLSCSPISGHRSVSWYQQTPGQGLQFLFEYFSETQRNKGNFPGRFSGRQFSNSRSEMNVSTLELGDSALYLCASSAGAGGGTNEKLFFGSGTQLSVL.

CDR3 residues: CASSPLRAGGKSTEAFF. CDR3 coding DNA: TGTGCCAGCTCCCCGTTGCGTGCAGGGGGAAAGTCGACTGAAGCTTTCTTT. The chain joins TRBV11-2 to TRBJ1-1, with 7 nucleotides matching TRBD1. Germline V gene sequence: CDR1 SGHAT, CDR2 FQNNGV. The CDR3 sequence is 17 residues long. The V and J ends lost 8 bases and 5 bases, in that order; junction bases with no gene match: 20.

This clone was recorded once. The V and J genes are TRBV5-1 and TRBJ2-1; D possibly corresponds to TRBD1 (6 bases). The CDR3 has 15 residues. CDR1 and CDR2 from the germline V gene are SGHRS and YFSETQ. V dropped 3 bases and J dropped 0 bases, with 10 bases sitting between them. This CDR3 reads CASSWTDSSYNEQFF. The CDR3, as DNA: TGCGCCAGCAGCTGGACGGACAGCTCCTACAATGAGCAGTTCTTC.

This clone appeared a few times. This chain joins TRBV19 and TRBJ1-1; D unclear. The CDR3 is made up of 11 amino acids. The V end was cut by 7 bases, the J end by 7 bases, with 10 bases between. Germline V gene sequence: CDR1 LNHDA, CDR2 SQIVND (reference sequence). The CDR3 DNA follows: TGTGCCAGTAAGTGGGCAGATGAAGCTTTCTTT. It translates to CASKWADEAFF.

The CDR3 DNA reads as TGTGCCAGCTCACCCCGACTAGCGGGGGGCCTTGCCTACAATGAGCAGTTCTTC. Its translation is CASSPRLAGGLAYNEQFF. V and J are TRBV18 and TRBJ2-1, with TRBD2 matching over 13 bases. Germline lookup yields CDR1 KGHSH and CDR2 LQKENI. The CDR3 runs to 18 residues. J lost 2 bases, V lost 3 bases, and 7 bases had no gene match. Using reference TRBV18 and TRBJ2-1 for the parts outside the CDR3, the full variable domain is NAGVMQNPRHLVRRRGQEARLRCSPMKGHSHVYWYRQLPEEGLKFMVYLQKENIIDESGMPKERFSAEFPKEGPSILRIQQVVRGDSAAYFCASSPRLAGGLAYNEQFFGPGTRLTVL.

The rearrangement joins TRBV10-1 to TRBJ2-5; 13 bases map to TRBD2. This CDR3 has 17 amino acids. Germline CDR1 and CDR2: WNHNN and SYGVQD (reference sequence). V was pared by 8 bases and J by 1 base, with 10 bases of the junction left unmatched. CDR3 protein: CASSRGLAGSLQETQYF. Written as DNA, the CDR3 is TGCGCCAGCTCTCGGGGACTAGCGGGGAGTCTCCAAGAGACCCAGTACTTC.

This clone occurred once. CDR3 region: CASSLAGHEAFF. The CDR3 region has the DNA TGTGCCAGCAGTTTAGCGGGACATGAAGCTTTCTTT. The chain employs TRBV12-3 or TRBV12-4 and TRBJ1-1; D might be TRBD1 (6 bases). The CDR3 loop spans 12 amino acids. V lost 0 bases and J 7 bases, leaving 6 bases between the germline ends.

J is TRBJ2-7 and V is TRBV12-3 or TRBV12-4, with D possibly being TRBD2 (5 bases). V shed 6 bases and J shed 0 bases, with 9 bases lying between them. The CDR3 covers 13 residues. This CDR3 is CASRPDYSYEQYF. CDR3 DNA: TGTGCCAGCAGGCCCGACTACTCCTACGAGCAGTACTTC.

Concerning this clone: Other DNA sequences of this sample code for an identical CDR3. CDR3: CASSSAGQGYEQYF. CDR3 sequence (DNA): TGTGCCAGCAGTTCAGCGGGACAAGGCTACGAGCAGTACTTC. This sequence joins TRBV27 and TRBJ2-7; D perhaps matches TRBD2 (7 bases). V was pared by 4 bases and J by 3 bases, with 13 bases between. The CDR3 is made up of 14 amino acids. Looked up from germline, CDR1 is MNHEY and CDR2 is SMNVEV (reference sequence).

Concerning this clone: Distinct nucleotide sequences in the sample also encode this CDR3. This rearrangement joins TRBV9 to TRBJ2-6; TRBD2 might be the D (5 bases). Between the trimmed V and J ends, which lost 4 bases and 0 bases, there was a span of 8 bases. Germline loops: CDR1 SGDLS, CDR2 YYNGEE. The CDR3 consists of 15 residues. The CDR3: CASSPLGSGANVLTF. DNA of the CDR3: TGTGCCAGCAGCCCACTAGGCTCTGGGGCCAACGTCCTGACTTTC.

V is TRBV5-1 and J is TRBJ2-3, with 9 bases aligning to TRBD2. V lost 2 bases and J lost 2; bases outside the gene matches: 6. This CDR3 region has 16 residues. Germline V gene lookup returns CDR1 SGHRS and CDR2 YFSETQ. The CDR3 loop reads CASSLAGGAPTDTQYF. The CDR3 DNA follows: TGCGCCAGCAGCTTAGCGGGGGGTGCCCCCACAGATACGCAGTATTTT.

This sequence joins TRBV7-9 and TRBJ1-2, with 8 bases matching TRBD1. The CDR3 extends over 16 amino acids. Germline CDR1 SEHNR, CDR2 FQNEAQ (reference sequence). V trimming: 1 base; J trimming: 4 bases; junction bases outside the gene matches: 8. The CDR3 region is CASSLGRQGLPYGYTF. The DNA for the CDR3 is TGTGCCAGCAGCTTAGGAAGACAGGGGCTTCCCTATGGCTACACCTTC.

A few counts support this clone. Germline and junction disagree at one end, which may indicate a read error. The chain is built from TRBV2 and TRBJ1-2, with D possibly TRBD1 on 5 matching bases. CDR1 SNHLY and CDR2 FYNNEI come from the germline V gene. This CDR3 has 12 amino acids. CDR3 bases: TGTGCCAGCAGCCCCGTGGTAGGGGCTCGCGCCTTC. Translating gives CASSPVVGARAF. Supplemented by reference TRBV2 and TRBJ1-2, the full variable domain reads EPEVTQTPSHQVTQMGQEVILRCVPISNHLYFYWYRQILGQKVEFLVSFYNNEISEKSEIFDDQFSVERPDGSNFTLKIRSTKLEDSAMYFCASSPVVGARAFGSGTRLTVV.

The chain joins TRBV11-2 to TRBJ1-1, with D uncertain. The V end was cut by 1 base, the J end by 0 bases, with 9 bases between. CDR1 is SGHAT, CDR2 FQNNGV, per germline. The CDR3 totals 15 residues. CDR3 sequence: CASSLAPRLNTEAFF. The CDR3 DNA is TGTGCCAGCAGCTTAGCGCCCAGGCTGAACACTGAAGCTTTCTTT.

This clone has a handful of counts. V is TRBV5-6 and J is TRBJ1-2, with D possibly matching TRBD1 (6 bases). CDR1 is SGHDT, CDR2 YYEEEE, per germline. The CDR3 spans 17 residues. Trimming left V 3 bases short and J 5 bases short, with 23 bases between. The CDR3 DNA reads TGTGCCAGCAGCTCACGCGTACAGGGCCTCTTTACTTATGGCTACACCTTC. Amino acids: CASSSRVQGLFTYGYTF.

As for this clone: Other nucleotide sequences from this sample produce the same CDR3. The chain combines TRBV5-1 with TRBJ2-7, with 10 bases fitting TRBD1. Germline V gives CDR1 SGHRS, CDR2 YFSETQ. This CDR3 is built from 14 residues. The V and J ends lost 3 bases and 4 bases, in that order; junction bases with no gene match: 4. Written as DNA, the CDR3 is TGCGCCAGCAGCTCCGGGACAGGGGTGTACGAGCAGTACTTC. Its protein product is CASSSGTGVYEQYF.

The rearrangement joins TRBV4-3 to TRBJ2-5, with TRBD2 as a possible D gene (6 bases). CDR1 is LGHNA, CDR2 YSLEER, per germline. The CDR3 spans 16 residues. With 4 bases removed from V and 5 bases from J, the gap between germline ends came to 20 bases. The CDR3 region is CASSPGAGRSRETQYF. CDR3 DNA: TGCGCCAGCAGCCCGGGCGCAGGGAGGTCTAGGGAGACCCAGTACTTC.

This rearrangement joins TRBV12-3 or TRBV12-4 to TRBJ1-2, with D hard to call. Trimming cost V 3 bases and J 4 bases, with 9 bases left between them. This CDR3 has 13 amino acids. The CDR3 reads CASSLGSAYGYTF. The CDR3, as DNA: TGTGCCAGCAGTTTGGGGAGCGCCTATGGCTACACCTTC.